This is a list of T cell receptor beta chains from one sample in a study of post-analysis software for immune sequencing data. TCRdb recomputed calls from the PCR reads with MiXCR, one row per CDR3 protein. The sample contains roughly 540,000 distinct CDR3 sequences, 34% of which appear only once. Sequencing was done on a sample of blood. Source of these receptors: a girl aged 2-17 years with multiple sclerosis. The CDR3 runs from the conserved cysteine through the conserved F or W. Fields, in order: V gene, D gene, J gene, clone size, CDR3 length, CDR3 DNA, CDR3 protein. A D gene is named only where the DNA matches it firmly. Size values are once, few and many counts, or a class for expanded clones, and some rows have none.

v_gene: TRBV12-3/TRBV12-4; d_gene: TRBD1; j_gene: TRBJ2-3; abundance: once; len: 15; CDR3nt: TGTGCCAGCAGTCTCCCTAGACAGGGTTTAGATACGCAGTATTTT; CDR3aa: CASSLPRQGLDTQYF
v_gene: TRBV20-1; d_gene: NA; j_gene: TRBJ2-7; abundance: NA; len: 13; CDR3nt: TGCAGTGCTCGCCGACCCGACGACTACGAGCAGTACTTC; CDR3aa: CSARRPDDYEQYF
v_gene: TRBV5-6; d_gene: NA; j_gene: TRBJ2-1; abundance: NA; len: 14; CDR3nt: TGTGCCAGCAGCTGGTTGGCCGGGTATGAGGAGCAGTTCTTC; CDR3aa: CASSWLAGYEEQFF
v_gene: TRBV4-1; d_gene: TRBD2; j_gene: TRBJ2-1; abundance: few; len: 18; CDR3nt: TGCGCCAGCAGCGAGACTAGCGGGGGGTTTCCCTCCTACAATGAGCAGTTCTTC; CDR3aa: CASSETSGGFPSYNEQFF
v_gene: TRBV20-1; d_gene: TRBD2; j_gene: TRBJ2-3; abundance: NA; len: 16; CDR3nt: TGCAGTGCTAGGTCTGGGCTAGCGGGGAGCACAGATACGCAGTATTTT; CDR3aa: CSARSGLAGSTDTQYF
v_gene: TRBV29-1; d_gene: TRBD2; j_gene: TRBJ2-5; abundance: few; len: 14; CDR3nt: TGCAGCGTGGCTGGACTAGCGGGGGAAGAGACCCAGTACTTC; CDR3aa: CSVAGLAGEETQYF
v_gene: TRBV20-1; d_gene: NA; j_gene: TRBJ2-1; abundance: few; len: 13; CDR3nt: TGCAGTGCTATTAGTGGGCCCTACAATGAGCAGTTCTTC; CDR3aa: CSAISGPYNEQFF
v_gene: TRBV20-1; d_gene: TRBD1; j_gene: TRBJ2-7; abundance: NA; len: 14; CDR3nt: TGCAGTGCTCACGGGGACAGTATCTCCTACGAGCAGTACTTC; CDR3aa: CSAHGDSISYEQYF
v_gene: TRBV3-1; d_gene: NA; j_gene: TRBJ1-6; abundance: NA; len: 15; CDR3nt: TGTGCCAGCAGCCAAGGTCAGGGCCTTGGATCACCCCTCCACTTT; CDR3aa: CASSQGQGLGSPLHF
v_gene: TRBV20-1; d_gene: TRBD1; j_gene: TRBJ2-7; abundance: few; len: 13; CDR3nt: TGCAGTGCACAGGGACAGAGCGGATACGAGCAGTACTTC; CDR3aa: CSAQGQSGYEQYF
v_gene: TRBV12-3/TRBV12-4; d_gene: NA; j_gene: TRBJ1-2; abundance: few; len: 12; CDR3nt: TGTGCCAGCAGTTTAGATGACTATGGCTACACCTTC; CDR3aa: CASSLDDYGYTF
v_gene: TRBV10-3; d_gene: TRBD1; j_gene: TRBJ2-6; abundance: few; len: 16; CDR3nt: TGTGCCATCGGGACAGGGGGTCTCTCTGGGGCCAACGTCCTGACTTTC; CDR3aa: CAIGTGGLSGANVLTF
v_gene: TRBV6-5; d_gene: NA; j_gene: TRBJ2-3; abundance: few; len: 13; CDR3nt: TGTGCCAGCACCCGGGACGGCACAGATACGCAGTATTTT; CDR3aa: CASTRDGTDTQYF
v_gene: TRBV3-1; d_gene: NA; j_gene: TRBJ2-7; abundance: few; len: 14; CDR3nt: TGTGCCAGCAGCCAAGGAGTCAGGGTACACGAGCAGTACTTC; CDR3aa: CASSQGVRVHEQYF
v_gene: TRBV27; d_gene: NA; j_gene: TRBJ1-5; abundance: NA; len: 13; CDR3nt: TGTGCCAGCAGTTTCGGGGGGCGACAGCCCCGGCATTTT; CDR3aa: CASSFGGRQPRHF
v_gene: TRBV20-1; d_gene: NA; j_gene: TRBJ2-3; abundance: NA; len: 12; CDR3nt: TGCAGTGGGGACGGAGGCACAGATACGCAGTATTTT; CDR3aa: CSGDGGTDTQYF
v_gene: TRBV9; d_gene: NA; j_gene: TRBJ2-1; abundance: NA; len: 13; CDR3nt: TGTGCCAGCAGCTTTTTTACTAGCAATGAGCAGTTCTTC; CDR3aa: CASSFFTSNEQFF
v_gene: TRBV11-2; d_gene: NA; j_gene: TRBJ2-5; abundance: NA; len: 14; CDR3nt: TGTGCCAGCAGCCCATCTCGGATAGACAATGAGCAGTACTTC; CDR3aa: CASSPSRIDNEQYF
v_gene: TRBV12-3/TRBV12-4; d_gene: NA; j_gene: TRBJ2-5; abundance: NA; len: 12; CDR3nt: TGTGCCAGCAGTTTCTTCCAAGAGACCCAGTACTTC; CDR3aa: CASSFFQETQYF
v_gene: TRBV5-5; d_gene: TRBD1; j_gene: TRBJ2-6; abundance: NA; len: 19; CDR3nt: TGTGCCAGCAGCTTGAGGACGACAGGGGGCCTCTCTGGGGCCAACGTCCTGACTTTC; CDR3aa: CASSLRTTGGLSGANVLTF
v_gene: TRBV15; d_gene: NA; j_gene: TRBJ1-2; abundance: NA; len: 13; CDR3nt: TGTGCCACCAGCAGAGACGGTACCTATGGCTACACCTTC; CDR3aa: CATSRDGTYGYTF
v_gene: TRBV6-5; d_gene: NA; j_gene: TRBJ2-3; abundance: NA; len: 16; CDR3nt: TGTGCCAGCAGTAGCCGGAGGGTAGCAGGCACAGATACGCAGTATTTT; CDR3aa: CASSSRRVAGTDTQYF
v_gene: TRBV20-1; d_gene: TRBD2; j_gene: TRBJ2-3; abundance: NA; len: 15; CDR3nt: TGCAGTGCTGGCGTCGCTAGCGGGGGGACAGATACGCAGTATTTT; CDR3aa: CSAGVASGGTDTQYF
v_gene: TRBV5-6; d_gene: NA; j_gene: TRBJ2-3; abundance: NA; len: 14; CDR3nt: TGTGCCAGCAGCCGGTCGACAGTTACAGATACGCAGTATTTT; CDR3aa: CASSRSTVTDTQYF
v_gene: TRBV25-1; d_gene: NA; j_gene: TRBJ2-5; abundance: NA; len: 16; CDR3nt: TGTGCCAGCAGTGACTTTTTGATCCCGGGTCAAGAGACCCAGTACTTC; CDR3aa: CASSDFLIPGQETQYF
v_gene: TRBV7-8; d_gene: TRBD2; j_gene: TRBJ2-1; abundance: NA; len: 17; CDR3nt: TGTGCCAGCAGCTTAGACCGTCTAGCGGGCTCCTACAATGAGCAGTTCTTC; CDR3aa: CASSLDRLAGSYNEQFF
v_gene: TRBV5-6; d_gene: NA; j_gene: TRBJ2-7; abundance: NA; len: 19; CDR3nt: TGTGCCAGCAAGGGGTCCCCGAAGTCAGCCCCCTTCAGCTCCTACGAGCAGTACTTC; CDR3aa: CASKGSPKSAPFSSYEQYF
v_gene: TRBV19; d_gene: NA; j_gene: TRBJ1-5; abundance: NA; len: 13; CDR3nt: TGTGCCAGTAGTACGAGACAGGATCAGCCCCAGCATTTT; CDR3aa: CASSTRQDQPQHF
v_gene: TRBV20-1; d_gene: NA; j_gene: TRBJ2-5; abundance: many; len: 16; CDR3nt: TGCAGTGCTAGAAGGAGATCAGGGCCACTCCAAGAGACCCAGTACTTC; CDR3aa: CSARRRSGPLQETQYF
v_gene: TRBV11-2; d_gene: TRBD1; j_gene: TRBJ2-5; abundance: NA; len: 15; CDR3nt: TGTGCCAGCAGCCTGGACAGGGGGCGCAAAGAGACCCAGTACTTC; CDR3aa: CASSLDRGRKETQYF
v_gene: TRBV6-5; d_gene: NA; j_gene: TRBJ2-1; abundance: NA; len: 15; CDR3nt: TGTGCCAGCACCCGGGGGGCTAACTCCTACAATGAGCAGTTCTTC; CDR3aa: CASTRGANSYNEQFF
v_gene: TRBV3-1; d_gene: TRBD2; j_gene: TRBJ2-1; abundance: NA; len: 14; CDR3nt: TGTGCCAGCAGCCCAAACGCGGGGGGGTATGAGCAGTTCTTC; CDR3aa: CASSPNAGGYEQFF
v_gene: TRBV7-7; d_gene: NA; j_gene: TRBJ2-1; abundance: few; len: 16; CDR3nt: TGTGCTAGCAGCCCAGCCCCGGGTCAGCAGAGGGATGAGCAGTTCTTC; CDR3aa: CASSPAPGQQRDEQFF
v_gene: TRBV5-4; d_gene: TRBD2; j_gene: TRBJ2-1; abundance: NA; len: 18; CDR3nt: TGTGCCAGCAGCCAACCCGGGACTAGCGGGGGGGCCTACAATGAGCAGTTCTTC; CDR3aa: CASSQPGTSGGAYNEQFF
v_gene: TRBV27; d_gene: NA; j_gene: TRBJ2-3; abundance: NA; len: 16; CDR3nt: TGTGCCAGCAGCCCTGTGGTCTGGGGCAGCACAGATACGCAGTATTTT; CDR3aa: CASSPVVWGSTDTQYF
v_gene: TRBV9; d_gene: NA; j_gene: TRBJ2-1; abundance: NA; len: 15; CDR3nt: TGTGCCAGCAGCGTAGCGAGGGCATTCAACAATGAGCAGTTCTTC; CDR3aa: CASSVARAFNNEQFF
v_gene: TRBV29-1; d_gene: NA; j_gene: TRBJ2-5; abundance: NA; len: 12; CDR3nt: TGCAGCGTTCTGGGGACCCAAGAGACCCAGTACTTC; CDR3aa: CSVLGTQETQYF
v_gene: TRBV7-6; d_gene: NA; j_gene: TRBJ2-3; abundance: NA; len: 15; CDR3nt: TGTGCCAGCAGCAATGGACTGGGTAGCACAGATACGCAGTATTTT; CDR3aa: CASSNGLGSTDTQYF
v_gene: TRBV29-1; d_gene: NA; j_gene: TRBJ2-6; abundance: NA; len: 13; CDR3nt: TGCGGCGTCGAGGTCTCTGGGGCCAACGTCCTGACTTTC; CDR3aa: CGVEVSGANVLTF
v_gene: TRBV11-2; d_gene: TRBD2; j_gene: TRBJ2-3; abundance: few; len: 17; CDR3nt: TGTGCCAGCAGCTCCCCCCGACTAGCGGGGATCACAGATACGCAGTATTTT; CDR3aa: CASSSPRLAGITDTQYF
v_gene: TRBV5-1; d_gene: NA; j_gene: TRBJ2-2; abundance: NA; len: 16; CDR3nt: TGCGCCAGCAGCTTGGCCGGGGGGCAGAACACCGGGGAGCTGTTTTTT; CDR3aa: CASSLAGGQNTGELFF
v_gene: TRBV6-2/TRBV6-3; d_gene: TRBD1; j_gene: TRBJ1-2; abundance: few; len: 13; CDR3nt: TGTGCCAGCAGACCCGACAGGGAAAATGGCTACACCTTC; CDR3aa: CASRPDRENGYTF
v_gene: TRBV11-2; d_gene: NA; j_gene: TRBJ2-3; abundance: few; len: 16; CDR3nt: TGTGCCAGCAAGTTTGGGCTCGGTGGAAACACAGATACGCAGTATTTT; CDR3aa: CASKFGLGGNTDTQYF
v_gene: TRBV7-9; d_gene: TRBD1; j_gene: TRBJ1-2; abundance: NA; len: 18; CDR3nt: TGTGCCAGCAGCTCCTCGCGTGTTTCAAGGACAGGGGGCTATGGCTACACCTTC; CDR3aa: CASSSSRVSRTGGYGYTF
v_gene: TRBV11-2; d_gene: NA; j_gene: TRBJ2-5; abundance: few; len: 15; CDR3nt: TGTGCCAGCAGCTTAGATTGGGACGGGGAAGAGACCCAGTACTTC; CDR3aa: CASSLDWDGEETQYF
v_gene: TRBV9; d_gene: NA; j_gene: TRBJ2-3; abundance: NA; len: 15; CDR3nt: TGTGCCAGCAGCGTAGCGGGGTGGTCGGACGATACGCAGTATTTT; CDR3aa: CASSVAGWSDDTQYF
v_gene: TRBV10-3; d_gene: TRBD1; j_gene: TRBJ2-7; abundance: NA; len: 14; CDR3nt: TGTGCCATCAGATCCGACAGGGCTCCCTACGAGCAGTACTTC; CDR3aa: CAIRSDRAPYEQYF
v_gene: TRBV7-9; d_gene: TRBD1; j_gene: TRBJ1-5; abundance: NA; len: 15; CDR3nt: TGTGCCAGCAGCTCCCAGGGGGCGATCGATCAGCCCCAGCATTTT; CDR3aa: CASSSQGAIDQPQHF
v_gene: TRBV25-1; d_gene: TRBD1; j_gene: TRBJ2-7; abundance: few; len: 13; CDR3nt: TGTGCCAGCGGCCAGACAGGGCCCTACGAGCAGTACTTC; CDR3aa: CASGQTGPYEQYF
v_gene: TRBV13; d_gene: TRBD1; j_gene: TRBJ1-6; abundance: few; len: 17; CDR3nt: TGTGCCAGCAGCCCCGACAGGGGCTCCTCCTATAATTCACCCCTCCACTTT; CDR3aa: CASSPDRGSSYNSPLHF
v_gene: TRBV7-9; d_gene: NA; j_gene: TRBJ2-5; abundance: few; len: 14; CDR3nt: TGTGCCAGCAGCACCGTGAAGAGCCAAGAGACCCAGTACTTC; CDR3aa: CASSTVKSQETQYF
v_gene: TRBV5-5; d_gene: TRBD1; j_gene: TRBJ2-6; abundance: NA; len: 16; CDR3nt: TGTGCCAGCAGCCTCGGACAGGGCGCTGGGACCAACGTCCTGACTTTC; CDR3aa: CASSLGQGAGTNVLTF
v_gene: TRBV4-1; d_gene: TRBD1; j_gene: TRBJ2-1; abundance: NA; len: 15; CDR3nt: TGCGCCAGCAGCCCTAGGACAGGGGCCGGCAATGAGCAGTTCTTC; CDR3aa: CASSPRTGAGNEQFF
v_gene: TRBV28; d_gene: TRBD2; j_gene: TRBJ2-7; abundance: few; len: 13; CDR3nt: TGTGCCAGCAGTTTCACTAGCGGCGACGAGCAGTACTTC; CDR3aa: CASSFTSGDEQYF
v_gene: TRBV4-2; d_gene: TRBD1; j_gene: TRBJ1-2; abundance: few; len: 15; CDR3nt: TGTGCCAGCAGCCAAGATCGAGGGACAGGGCATGGCTACACCTTC; CDR3aa: CASSQDRGTGHGYTF
v_gene: TRBV6-4; d_gene: NA; j_gene: TRBJ1-1; abundance: few; len: 14; CDR3nt: TGTGCCAGCAGTGACTCTGGCGGGAACACTGAAGCTTTCTTT; CDR3aa: CASSDSGGNTEAFF
v_gene: TRBV7-8; d_gene: NA; j_gene: TRBJ1-1; abundance: NA; len: 14; CDR3nt: TGTGCCAGCAGCTTCCAAGAGTGGGGACCTGAAGCTTTCTTT; CDR3aa: CASSFQEWGPEAFF
v_gene: TRBV18; d_gene: TRBD2; j_gene: TRBJ2-3; abundance: NA; len: 14; CDR3nt: TGTGCCAGCTCACCACTTGAGACTAGCGGGGGTCAGTATTTT; CDR3aa: CASSPLETSGGQYF
v_gene: TRBV14; d_gene: NA; j_gene: TRBJ1-6; abundance: NA; len: 16; CDR3nt: TGTGCCAGCAGCCAAGATCCGAACGCCGGTGGTTTGGAACTCCACTTT; CDR3aa: CASSQDPNAGGLELHF